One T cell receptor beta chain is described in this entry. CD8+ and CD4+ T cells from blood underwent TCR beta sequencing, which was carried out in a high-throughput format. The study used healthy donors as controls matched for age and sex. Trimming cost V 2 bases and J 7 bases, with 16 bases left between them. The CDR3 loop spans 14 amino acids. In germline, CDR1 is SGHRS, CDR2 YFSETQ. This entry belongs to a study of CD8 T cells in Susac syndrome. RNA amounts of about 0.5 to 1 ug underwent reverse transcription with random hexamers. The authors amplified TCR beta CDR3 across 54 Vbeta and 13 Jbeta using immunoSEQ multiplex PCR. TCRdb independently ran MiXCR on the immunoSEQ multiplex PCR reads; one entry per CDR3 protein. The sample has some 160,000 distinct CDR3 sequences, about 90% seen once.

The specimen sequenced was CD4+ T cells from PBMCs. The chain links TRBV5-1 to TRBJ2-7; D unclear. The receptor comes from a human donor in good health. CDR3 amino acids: CASSFTASLGEQYF. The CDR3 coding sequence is TGCGCCAGCAGCTTTACGGCCTCCCTCGGGGAGCAGTACTTC.